This TCR beta chain originates from a study of CD8 T cells in ankylosing spondylitis. Generation of TCR beta libraries employed quantitative 5'-RACE incorporating molecular barcodes. TCRdb ran MiXCR on the 5' RACE reads and lists one entry per CDR3 protein. Of a few hundred thousand distinct CDR3 sequences listed, more than 15% were seen once; the top ten hold 0.95% to 1.1%. Study observations and caveats: Disease-linked clones reportedly showed significant enrichment in matched ankylosing spondylitis synovial fluid. Blood of patients with ankylosing spondylitis appeared to be characterized by a TCR beta motif of about 8 highly homologous variants. Disease-linked clones had a CD8+ phenotype and relatively low frequency in peripheral blood. Previously reported in reactive arthritis synovial fluid and blood were some of the motif variants.

On this clonotype itself: Its antigen is unknown.

The length of the CDR3 is 16 residues. CDR1 is SGHRS, CDR2 YFSETQ, per germline. V was clipped by 4 bases and J by 4 bases, with 18 bases between them. The TCR sequence derives from a male donor with ankylosing spondylitis. The chain recombines TRBV5-1 with TRBJ2-1; D remains unclear. The sequenced material came from blood, either unsorted or a sorted T cell fraction (not recorded which). The CDR3 DNA follows: TGCGCCAGCAGCCCGGGCCCCGGCGAAAAATACAATGAGCAGTTCTTC. Residues: CASSPGPGEKYNEQFF.